One sample yielded the 30 T cell receptor beta chains listed below, sequenced in a study of shared clonotypes between healthy human individuals. Produced via immunoSEQ multiplex PCR; TCRdb's table is partial and in-frame only. The sample yields about 480,000 clones, around 74% seen once. Sequencing was performed on PBMCs. All receptors derive from a woman in her 40s in good health. Some clones in this sample may be carry-over from other donors' samples.

The chain has TRBV9 and TRBJ2-7, with D hard to call. The CDR3 runs to 16 residues. In germline, CDR1 is SGDLS, CDR2 YYNGEE. Deletions cut 0 bases from V and 0 bases from J, with 13 bases between. The CDR3, as DNA: TGTGCCAGCAGCGTAGGTGGTAGCCCCCTCTCCTACGAGCAGTACTTC. Translation gives CASSVGGSPLSYEQYF.

A remark on this clone: The sample has other DNA sequences that encode this CDR3 too. The chain has TRBV20-1 and TRBJ2-7; the D is unclear. Per the germline V gene, CDR1 is DFQATT and CDR2 is SNEGSKA (reference sequence). The V gene lost 0 bases and the J gene lost 3 bases, with 3 bases spanning the gap. The CDR3 contains 11 residues. The CDR3 DNA reads as TGCAGTGCTAGAGACAACTACGAGCAGTACTTC. It yields the protein CSARDNYEQYF.

The V and J genes are TRBV5-1 and TRBJ2-6; possible D gene TRBD1, 6 bases. Germline CDR1 is SGHRS and CDR2 is YFSETQ. The CDR3 is 18 residues long. Trimming removed 0 bases from V and 3 bases from J, with 16 bases in between. The CDR3 sequence: CASSLAGQLGDGANVLTF. DNA of the CDR3: TGCGCCAGCAGCTTGGCAGGACAGTTAGGGGATGGGGCCAACGTCCTGACTTTC.

This clone turned up a few times. The chain combines TRBV5-1 with TRBJ2-2; 8 bases agree with TRBD1. The CDR3 is 16 residues long. Germline V CDR1 and CDR2: SGHRS, YFSETQ. V lost 0 bases, J lost 4 bases, and 5 bases stayed unmatched. Here the CDR3 reads CASSLATGGTTGELFF. The CDR3 nucleotides read TGCGCCAGCAGCTTGGCCACAGGGGGGACCACCGGGGAGCTGTTTTTT.

The chain recombines TRBV10-3 with TRBJ2-3, with 7 bases identical to TRBD2. The germline V gene has CDR1 ENHRY and CDR2 SYGVKD. The CDR3 is 14 amino acids. The V and J ends lost 8 bases and 2 bases, in that order; junction bases with no gene match: 7. CDR3 protein: CAIFDGGSTDTQYF. The CDR3 nucleotides are TGTGCCATCTTTGACGGGGGGTCCACAGATACGCAGTATTTT.

The CDR3 is CASSSRTDLGYTF. DNA for the CDR3: TGTGCCAGTAGTTCAAGGACAGATCTAGGCTACACCTTC. The chain carries TRBV19 and TRBJ1-2; TRBD1 might be the D (6 bases). Germline lookup yields CDR1 LNHDA and CDR2 SQIVND (reference sequence). This CDR3 is 13 amino acids long. With 5 bases removed from V and 8 bases from J, the gap between germline ends came to 15 bases.

As for this clone: The identical CDR3 is also encoded by other nucleotide sequences in the sample. J is TRBJ2-7 and V is TRBV5-1; maybe TRBD1 (6 bases). Trimming removed 4 bases from V and 2 bases from J, with 10 bases in between. CDR3 length: 13 residues. The V gene's germline CDR1 is SGHRS and CDR2 YFSETQ. CDR3 coding DNA: TGCGCCAGCAGCCGAGACAGGCCCTACGAGCAGTACTTC. Translation: CASSRDRPYEQYF.

The gene calls are TRBV30 and TRBJ2-3; 9 positions match TRBD2. This CDR3 contains 17 residues. Germline-derived CDR1 and CDR2 are GTSNPN and SVGIG (reference sequence). V was clipped by 4 bases and J by 5 bases; unmatched bases: 16. The DNA for the CDR3 is TGTGCCTGGAACGGTGGGGCTAGCGGGATTGGGGGAGATACGCAGTATTTT. It encodes CAWNGGASGIGGDTQYF.

The V gene is TRBV9, the J gene TRBJ2-7, with unresolved D. This CDR3 spans 13 amino acids. Deletions cut 2 bases from V and 1 base from J, with 7 bases between. Germline lookup yields CDR1 SGDLS and CDR2 YYNGEE. CDR3 DNA: TGTGCCAGCAGCGTCGACAATTCCTACGAGCAGTACTTC. Its translation is CASSVDNSYEQYF. The full variable domain, its missing parts supplied by reference TRBV9 and TRBJ2-7, is DSGVTQTPKHLITATGQRVTLRCSPRSGDLSVYWYQQSLDQGLQFLIQYYNGEERAKGNILERFSAQQFPDLHSELNLSSLELGDSALYFCASSVDNSYEQYFGPGTRLTVT.

CDR3 sequence (DNA): TGTGCCAGCAGCTCAAACAGGGAAAGGTCCTACGAGCAGTACTTC. This sequence encodes CASSSNRERSYEQYF. V gene TRBV11-2 combines with J gene TRBJ2-7, with D tentatively TRBD1 (6 bases). CDR1 SGHAT and CDR2 FQNNGV come from the germline V gene. Trimming cost V 4 bases and J 1 base, with 14 bases left between them. There are 15 residues in the CDR3.

The chain has TRBV29-1 and TRBJ2-1; D is unresolved. The CDR3 has 14 amino acids. CDR1 SQVTM and CDR2 ANQGSEA come from the germline V gene. Trimming took 0 bases from V and 3 from J, leaving 9 bases between them. The chain's CDR3 is CSVEEGLGYNEQFF. CDR3 nucleotides: TGCAGCGTTGAAGAGGGCCTTGGCTACAATGAGCAGTTCTTC.

The chain is built from TRBV5-1 and TRBJ2-5; D possibly matches TRBD1 or TRBD2 (5 bases each). The CDR3 runs to 15 residues. Germline V CDR1 and CDR2: SGHRS, YFSETQ. V was cut by 1 base and J by 1 base, with 11 bases left in between. The CDR3 here is CASSLIGDGQETQYF. The CDR3 coding sequence is TGCGCCAGCAGCTTGATAGGGGACGGCCAAGAGACCCAGTACTTC.

This clone was seen just once. The chain combines TRBV7-2 with TRBJ2-7; 14 positions match TRBD2. Germline-derived CDR1 and CDR2 are SGHTA and FQGNSA. The CDR3 totals 17 residues. Unmatched junction bases numbered 9, after V lost 4 bases and J lost 4 bases. The DNA of the CDR3 is TGTGCCAGCAGCTCCGCGGGACTAGCGGGAGTTGGGTACGAGCAGTACTTC. It yields the protein CASSSAGLAGVGYEQYF. The whole variable domain, remainder taken from reference TRBV7-2 and TRBJ2-7, is GAGVSQSPSNKVTEKGKDVELRCDPISGHTALYWYRQSLGQGLEFLIYFQGNSAPDKSGLPSDRFSAERTGGSVSTLTIQRTQQEDSAVYLCASSSAGLAGVGYEQYFGPGTRLTVT.

The chain is built from TRBV29-1 and TRBJ2-2; possibly TRBD1 or TRBD2 for D (5 bases each). CDR3 length: 15 residues. Trimming removed 5 bases from V and 5 bases from J, with 18 bases in between. CDR1 and CDR2 (germline): SQVTM, ANQGSEA. The CDR3 loop is CSVPSGTLGTGELFF. In nucleotides, the CDR3 is TGCAGCGTTCCCTCCGGGACCCTGGGGACCGGGGAGCTGTTTTTT.

The chain recombines TRBV7-2 with TRBJ2-3, with a weak D call TRBD2 (6 bases). The CDR3 extends over 14 amino acids. CDR1 and CDR2 (germline): SGHTA, FQGNSA. V was clipped by 1 base and J by 4 bases, with 9 bases between them. For the CDR3, the DNA is TGTGCCAGCAGCTTAGACAGGAGGGCAGATACGCAGTATTTT. It encodes CASSLDRRADTQYF.

The chain carries TRBV5-4 and TRBJ1-6; D is unresolved. V was shortened by 4 bases and J by 9 bases, with 17 bases between the two germline ends. The CDR3 sequence is 15 residues long. Germline V lookup: CDR1 SGHNT, CDR2 YYREEE (reference sequence). This chain's CDR3 is CASSGRVGYGSPLHF. In DNA form, the CDR3 reads TGTGCCAGCAGCGGGCGCGTCGGGTACGGTTCACCCCTCCACTTT.

The chain joins TRBV6-5 to TRBJ2-7; a possible D gene is TRBD1 (6 bases). The CDR3 sequence is 15 residues long. CDR1 is MNHEY and CDR2 is SVGAGI in the germline V gene. V was pared by 6 bases and J by 2 bases, with 17 bases between. CDR3 loop: CASRKDRSSTYEQYF. CDR3 in DNA: TGTGCCAGCAGGAAAGACAGGTCAAGTACCTACGAGCAGTACTTC.

This chain joins TRBV11-2 and TRBJ2-1; D remains unclear. This CDR3 has 14 residues. V was trimmed by 0 bases and J by 1 base, leaving 4 bases between them. Germline values: CDR1 SGHAT, CDR2 FQNNGV. As DNA, the CDR3 is TGTGCCAGCAGCTTAGACTCGTCCTACAATGAGCAGTTCTTC. As protein: CASSLDSSYNEQFF.

A remark on this clone: Germline is not matched at one junction end, which may reflect a read error. This chain connects TRBV20-1 to TRBJ1-1, with 7 bases that match TRBD1. CDR1 DFQATT and CDR2 SNEGSKA come from the germline V gene (reference sequence). The CDR3 is 9 amino acids. The CDR3, as DNA: TGCAGTGCTAGGGGGGACAGCCTCTTT. Translating gives CSARGDSLF.

The chain joins TRBV2 to TRBJ2-2; D perhaps matches TRBD2 (5 bases). CDR1 and CDR2 (germline): SNHLY, FYNNEI. Trimming took 4 bases from V and 3 from J, leaving 12 bases between them. The CDR3 extends over 15 amino acids. The CDR3 DNA sequence: TGTGCCAGCAGTGTGTGGTTCGGGGACACCGGGGAGCTGTTTTTT. It translates to CASSVWFGDTGELFF.

The chain is built from TRBV5-4 and TRBJ2-1; weak D call: TRBD2 (5 bases). Germline V gene data show CDR1 as SGHNT and CDR2 as YYREEE (reference sequence). The length of the CDR3 is 13 residues. With 4 bases removed from V and 8 bases from J, the gap between germline ends came to 13 bases. The CDR3 region is CASSGDRGDEQFF. DNA for the CDR3: TGTGCCAGCAGCGGCGATCGGGGAGATGAGCAGTTCTTC. Full variable domain (remainder filled in from reference TRBV5-4 and TRBJ2-1): ETGVTQSPTHLIKTRGQQVTLRCSSQSGHNTVSWYQQALGQGPQFIFQYYREEENGRGNFPPRFSGLQFPNYSSELNVNALELDDSALYLCASSGDRGDEQFFGPGTRLTVL.

CDR3 sequence (DNA): TGTGCCTGGAGCCAAGGGGTGAAACTGTTTTTT. It translates to CAWSQGVKLFF. The chain joins TRBV30 to TRBJ1-4; perhaps TRBD1 as D (5 bases). The CDR3 spans 11 residues. Trimming removed 3 bases at V and 11 bases at J, with 10 bases between. CDR1 and CDR2 (germline): GTSNPN, SVGIG (reference sequence).

This chain uses TRBV19 with TRBJ1-1, with 8 bases matching TRBD1. Trimming at V came to 7 bases and at J to 0 bases, leaving 1 base not matched to a gene. The CDR3 spans 13 residues. Germline loops: CDR1 LNHDA, CDR2 SQIVND (reference sequence). The CDR3 DNA reads as TGTGCCAGTAAGACAGGGGTGAACACTGAAGCTTTCTTT. Translated, it gives CASKTGVNTEAFF.

CDR3 region: CAISHGGSGELFF. DNA of the CDR3: TGTGCCATCAGCCACGGGGGGAGTGGGGAGCTGTTTTTT. The chain employs TRBV10-3 and TRBJ2-2; TRBD2 agrees at 7 bases. In germline, CDR1 is ENHRY, CDR2 SYGVKD. The V segment lost 6 bases and the J segment 8 bases; nucleotides outside the gene matches: 6. The CDR3 spans 13 residues.

The CDR3 region is CATSSDRSDTQYF. CDR3 sequence (DNA): TGTGCCACCAGCAGTGACAGGTCAGATACGCAGTATTTT. The J gene is TRBJ2-3, the V gene TRBV15; D perhaps matches TRBD1 (6 bases). CDR1 LNHNV and CDR2 YYDKDF come from the germline V gene (reference sequence). V was trimmed by 3 bases and J by 4 bases, leaving 8 bases between them. The CDR3 runs to 13 residues.

This sequence joins TRBV6-5 and TRBJ1-1, with D possibly being TRBD1 (5 bases). Germline V CDR1 and CDR2: MNHEY, SVGAGI. This CDR3 has 15 residues. Deletions cut 1 base from V and 1 base from J, with 10 bases between. In DNA form, the CDR3 reads TGTGCCAGCAGTTACTTCAGGGTGGGGAACACTGAAGCTTTCTTT. This gives the protein CASSYFRVGNTEAFF.

V is TRBV5-1 and J is TRBJ1-3; the match to TRBD1 covers 7 bases. This CDR3 spans 16 amino acids. The germline CDR1 and CDR2 sequences are SGHRS and YFSETQ. V dropped 4 bases and J dropped 1; count of bases not matched to a gene: 8. CDR3 loop: CASSGDSQPSGNTIYF. The DNA of the CDR3 is TGCGCCAGCAGCGGGGACAGTCAACCTTCTGGAAACACCATATATTTT.

DNA of the CDR3: TGTGCCAGCAACAGGGTCGAAAGCTCCTACAATGAGCAGTTCTTC. Its protein is CASNRVESSYNEQFF. This chain joins TRBV10-3 and TRBJ2-1; maybe TRBD1 (6 bases). Germline-derived CDR1 and CDR2 are ENHRY and SYGVKD. Trimming stripped 10 bases from V and 0 bases from J, with 16 bases between. This CDR3 contains 15 residues.

The chain recombines TRBV7-9 with TRBJ2-2, with TRBD1 matching 8 bases. Trimming removed 5 bases from V and 4 bases from J; junction bases left unmatched: 3. The CDR3 length is 14 residues. The V gene's germline CDR1 is SEHNR and CDR2 FQNEAQ (reference sequence). The CDR3 is CASSLDRATGELFF. In DNA form, the CDR3 reads TGTGCCAGCAGCCTGGACAGGGCCACCGGGGAGCTGTTTTTT.

The chain uses TRBV7-8 and TRBJ2-1; tentative D call: TRBD1 (6 bases). V shed 1 base and J shed 2 bases, with 27 bases lying between them. Germline V CDR1 and CDR2: SGHVS, FQNEAQ. CDR3 length: 21 residues. CDR3 sequence (DNA): TGTGCCAGCAGCTTAGTGGGGGCCACTTTGAGACCAGCGAGAGCCTACAATGAGCAGTTCTTC. It codes for CASSLVGATLRPARAYNEQFF.